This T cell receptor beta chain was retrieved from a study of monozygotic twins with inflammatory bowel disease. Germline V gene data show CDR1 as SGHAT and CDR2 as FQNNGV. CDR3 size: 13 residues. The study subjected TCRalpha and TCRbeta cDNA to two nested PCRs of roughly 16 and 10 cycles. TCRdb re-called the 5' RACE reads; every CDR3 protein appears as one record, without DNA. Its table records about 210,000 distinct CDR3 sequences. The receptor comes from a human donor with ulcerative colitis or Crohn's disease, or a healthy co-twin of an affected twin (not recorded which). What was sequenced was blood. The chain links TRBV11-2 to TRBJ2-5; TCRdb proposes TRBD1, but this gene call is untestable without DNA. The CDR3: CASSQTGPGAQYF.